The T cell receptor (beta chain) described here comes from a study of cytomegalovirus exposure and HLA in healthy donors. Whole-study results and caveats: A later analysis revealed that TCR association rates differed between HLA loci, peaking at DRB1 and bottoming out at HLA-C.

PCR was performed using 60 Vbeta and 13 Jbeta primers. Assay: immunoSEQ multiplex PCR; the TCRdb copy retains only in-frame clones and omits some. The data contain around 63,000 clones, more than 65% of them singletons. CDR3 length: 16 amino acids. Per germline, CDR1 MGHRA and CDR2 YSYEKL. The junction had 2 bases not matched to a gene; V was cut back by 1 base and J by 2 bases. This clone appeared once. Its antigen is currently unknown. This chain joins TRBV4-1 and TRBJ1-5, with 10 bases lining up with TRBD1. The sequence was obtained from a woman aged 25 to 45 in good health and CMV-seronegative. The material sequenced was PBMCs. The CDR3: CASSQVGTGGNQPQHF. The CDR3 DNA reads as TGCGCCAGCAGCCAAGTTGGGACAGGGGGCAATCAGCCCCAGCATTTT.